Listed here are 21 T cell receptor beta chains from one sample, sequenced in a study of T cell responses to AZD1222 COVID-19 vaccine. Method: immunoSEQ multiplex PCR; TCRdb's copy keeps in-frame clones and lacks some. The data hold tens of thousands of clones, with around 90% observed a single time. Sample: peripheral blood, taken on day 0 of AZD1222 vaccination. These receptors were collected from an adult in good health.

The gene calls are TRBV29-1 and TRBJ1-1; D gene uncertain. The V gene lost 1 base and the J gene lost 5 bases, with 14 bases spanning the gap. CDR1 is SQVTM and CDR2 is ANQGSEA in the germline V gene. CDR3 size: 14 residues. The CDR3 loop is CSVEGVVGGTEAFF. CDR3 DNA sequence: TGCAGCGTTGAAGGGGTAGTGGGTGGGACTGAAGCTTTCTTT.

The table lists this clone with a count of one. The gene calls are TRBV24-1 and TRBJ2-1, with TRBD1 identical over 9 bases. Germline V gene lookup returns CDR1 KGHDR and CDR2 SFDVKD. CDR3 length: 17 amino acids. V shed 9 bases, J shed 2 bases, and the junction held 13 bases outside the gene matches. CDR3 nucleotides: TGTGCCACCGTAACGGGCCCGGACAGGGGACCCTACAATGAGCAGTTCTTC. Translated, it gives CATVTGPDRGPYNEQFF.

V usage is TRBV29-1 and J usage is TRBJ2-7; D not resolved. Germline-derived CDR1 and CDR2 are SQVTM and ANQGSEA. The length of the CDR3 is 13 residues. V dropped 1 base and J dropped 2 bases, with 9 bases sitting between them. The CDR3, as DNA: TGCAGCGTTGAAGGGAACCTACCCTACGAGCAGTACTTC. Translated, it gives CSVEGNLPYEQYF.

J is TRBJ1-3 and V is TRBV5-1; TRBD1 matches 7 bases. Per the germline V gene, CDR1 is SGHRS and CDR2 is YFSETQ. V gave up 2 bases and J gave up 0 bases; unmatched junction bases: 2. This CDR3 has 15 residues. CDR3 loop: CASSLQGSSGNTIYF. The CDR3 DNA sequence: TGCGCCAGCAGCTTACAGGGGAGCTCTGGAAACACCATATATTTT.

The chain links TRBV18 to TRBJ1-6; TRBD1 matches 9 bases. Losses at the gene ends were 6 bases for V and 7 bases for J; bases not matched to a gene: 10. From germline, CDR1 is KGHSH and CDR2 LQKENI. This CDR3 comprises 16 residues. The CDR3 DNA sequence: TGTGCCAGCTCCGAGAGGGACAGGGATTTGAATTCACCCCTCCACTTT. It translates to CASSERDRDLNSPLHF.

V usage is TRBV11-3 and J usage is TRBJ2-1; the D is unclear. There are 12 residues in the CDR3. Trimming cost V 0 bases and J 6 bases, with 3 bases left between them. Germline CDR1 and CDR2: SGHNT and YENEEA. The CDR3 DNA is TGTGCCAGCAGCTTAGAAAGCAATGAGCAGTTCTTC. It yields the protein CASSLESNEQFF.

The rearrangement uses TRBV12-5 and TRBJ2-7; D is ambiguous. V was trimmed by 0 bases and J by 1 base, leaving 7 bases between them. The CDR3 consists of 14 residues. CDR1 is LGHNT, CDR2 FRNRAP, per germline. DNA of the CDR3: TGTGCTAGTGGTTTGGTTGCAGTATCCTACGAGCAGTACTTC. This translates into CASGLVAVSYEQYF.

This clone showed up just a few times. CDR3 sequence reads: CASRGDREPEKLFF. Written as DNA, the CDR3 is TGTGCCAGCAGGGGCGACAGGGAGCCAGAAAAACTGTTTTTT. The chain has TRBV25-1 and TRBJ1-4; TRBD1 matches at 7 bases. CDR1 is MGHDK, CDR2 SYGVNS, per germline. Unmatched junction bases numbered 9, after V lost 6 bases and J lost 8 bases. This CDR3 is built from 14 residues.

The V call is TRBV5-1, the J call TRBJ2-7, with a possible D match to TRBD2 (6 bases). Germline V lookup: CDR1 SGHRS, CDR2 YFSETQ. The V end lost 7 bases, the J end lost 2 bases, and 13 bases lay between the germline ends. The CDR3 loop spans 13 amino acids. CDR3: CASRIAATYEQYF. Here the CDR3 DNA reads TGCGCCAGCCGCATAGCGGCAACCTACGAGCAGTACTTC.

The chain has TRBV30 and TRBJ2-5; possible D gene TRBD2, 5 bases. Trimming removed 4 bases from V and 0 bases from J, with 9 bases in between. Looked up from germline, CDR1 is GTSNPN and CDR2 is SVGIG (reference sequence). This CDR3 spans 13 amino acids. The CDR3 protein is CAWNPDYQETQYF. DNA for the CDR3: TGTGCCTGGAACCCGGACTACCAAGAGACCCAGTACTTC.

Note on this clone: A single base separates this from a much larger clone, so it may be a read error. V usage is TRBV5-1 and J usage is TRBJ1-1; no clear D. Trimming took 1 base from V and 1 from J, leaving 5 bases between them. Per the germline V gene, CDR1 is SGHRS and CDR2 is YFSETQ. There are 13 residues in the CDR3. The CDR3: CASSLTPNTEAFF. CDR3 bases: TGCGCCAGCAGCTTGACACCGAACACTGAAGCTTTCTTT. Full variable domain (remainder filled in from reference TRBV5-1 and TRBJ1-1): KAGVTQTPRYLIKTRGQQVTLSCSPISGHRSVSWYQQTPGQGLQFLFEYFSETQRNKGNFPGRFSGRQFSNSRSEMNVSTLELGDSALYLCASSLTPNTEAFFGQGTRLTVV.

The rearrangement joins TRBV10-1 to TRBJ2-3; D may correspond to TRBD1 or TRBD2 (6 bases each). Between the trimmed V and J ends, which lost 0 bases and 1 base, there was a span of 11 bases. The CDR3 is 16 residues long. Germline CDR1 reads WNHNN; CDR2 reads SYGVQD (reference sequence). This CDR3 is CASSESRRGGTDTQYF. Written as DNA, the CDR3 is TGCGCCAGCAGTGAGTCGAGGAGGGGGGGCACAGATACGCAGTATTTT.

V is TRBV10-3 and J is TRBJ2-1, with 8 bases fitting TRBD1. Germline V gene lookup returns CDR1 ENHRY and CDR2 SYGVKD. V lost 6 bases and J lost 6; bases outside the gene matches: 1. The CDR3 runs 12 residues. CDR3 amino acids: CAIRDRANEQFF. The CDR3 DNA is TGTGCCATCAGGGACAGGGCCAATGAGCAGTTCTTC.

The DNA for the CDR3 is TGTGCCAGTATCGATCAGGACAGAATGAACACTGAAGCTTTCTTT. Protein product: CASIDQDRMNTEAFF. This rearrangement joins TRBV19 to TRBJ1-1, with D possibly TRBD1 on 6 matching bases. V lost 7 bases and J lost 0, with 15 bases in between. In germline, CDR1 is LNHDA, CDR2 SQIVND (reference sequence). The CDR3 loop spans 15 amino acids.

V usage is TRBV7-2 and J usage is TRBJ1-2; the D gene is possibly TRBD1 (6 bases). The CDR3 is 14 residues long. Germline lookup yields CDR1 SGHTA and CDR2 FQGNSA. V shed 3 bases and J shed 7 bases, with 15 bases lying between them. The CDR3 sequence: CASSLEQGVRGYTF. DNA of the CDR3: TGTGCCAGCAGCTTGGAACAGGGAGTACGTGGCTACACCTTC.

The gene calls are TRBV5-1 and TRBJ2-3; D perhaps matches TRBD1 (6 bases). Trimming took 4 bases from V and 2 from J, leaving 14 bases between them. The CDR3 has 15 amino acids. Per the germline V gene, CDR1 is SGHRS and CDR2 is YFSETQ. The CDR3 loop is CASSRQDSDTDTQYF. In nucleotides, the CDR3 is TGCGCCAGCAGCCGACAGGACAGTGACACAGATACGCAGTATTTT.

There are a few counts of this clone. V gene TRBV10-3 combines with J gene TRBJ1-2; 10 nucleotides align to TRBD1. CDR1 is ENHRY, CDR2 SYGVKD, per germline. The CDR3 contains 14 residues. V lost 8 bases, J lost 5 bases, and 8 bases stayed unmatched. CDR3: CAIGGTGVQYGYTF. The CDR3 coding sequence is TGTGCCATCGGCGGGACAGGGGTTCAATATGGCTACACCTTC.

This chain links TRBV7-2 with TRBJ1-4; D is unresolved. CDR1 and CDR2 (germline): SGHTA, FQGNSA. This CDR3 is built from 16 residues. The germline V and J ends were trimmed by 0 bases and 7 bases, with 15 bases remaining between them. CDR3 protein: CASSLAIGERLEKLFF. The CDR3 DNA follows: TGTGCCAGCAGCTTAGCGATCGGGGAGAGGCTTGAAAAACTGTTTTTT. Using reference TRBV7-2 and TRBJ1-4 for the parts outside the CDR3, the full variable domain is GAGVSQSPSNKVTEKGKDVELRCDPISGHTALYWYRQSLGQGLEFLIYFQGNSAPDKSGLPSDRFSAERTGGSVSTLTIQRTQQEDSAVYLCASSLAIGERLEKLFFGSGTQLSVL.

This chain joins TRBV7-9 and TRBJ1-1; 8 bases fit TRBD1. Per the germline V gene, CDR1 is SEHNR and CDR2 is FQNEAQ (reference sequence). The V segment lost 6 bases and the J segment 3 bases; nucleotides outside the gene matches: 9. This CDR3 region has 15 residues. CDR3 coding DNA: TGTGCCAGCAGGTACCGACAGGGGCGGGACACTGAAGCTTTCTTT. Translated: CASRYRQGRDTEAFF.

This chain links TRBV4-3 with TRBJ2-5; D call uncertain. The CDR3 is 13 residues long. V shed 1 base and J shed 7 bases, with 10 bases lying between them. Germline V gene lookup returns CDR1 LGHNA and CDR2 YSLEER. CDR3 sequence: CASSQAQEGTQYF. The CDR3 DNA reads TGCGCCAGCAGCCAAGCCCAGGAAGGGACCCAGTACTTC.

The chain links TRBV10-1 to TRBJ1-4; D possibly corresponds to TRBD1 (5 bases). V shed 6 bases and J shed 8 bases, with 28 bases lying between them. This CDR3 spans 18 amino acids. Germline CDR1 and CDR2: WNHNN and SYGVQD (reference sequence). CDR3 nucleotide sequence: TGCGCCAGCAGGTCAAAAGACGGGACCACTACTCAGGAAGAAAAACTGTTTTTT. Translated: CASRSKDGTTTQEEKLFF.